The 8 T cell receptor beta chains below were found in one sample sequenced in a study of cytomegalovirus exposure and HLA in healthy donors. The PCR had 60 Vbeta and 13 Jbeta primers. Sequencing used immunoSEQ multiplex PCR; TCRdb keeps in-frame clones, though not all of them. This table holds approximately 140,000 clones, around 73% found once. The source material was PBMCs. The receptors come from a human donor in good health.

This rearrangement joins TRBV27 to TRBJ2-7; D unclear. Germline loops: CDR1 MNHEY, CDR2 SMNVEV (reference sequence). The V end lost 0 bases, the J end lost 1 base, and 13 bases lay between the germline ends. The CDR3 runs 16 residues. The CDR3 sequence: CASSLSSQELSYEQYF. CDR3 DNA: TGTGCCAGCAGTTTATCCAGTCAGGAACTTTCCTACGAGCAGTACTTC.

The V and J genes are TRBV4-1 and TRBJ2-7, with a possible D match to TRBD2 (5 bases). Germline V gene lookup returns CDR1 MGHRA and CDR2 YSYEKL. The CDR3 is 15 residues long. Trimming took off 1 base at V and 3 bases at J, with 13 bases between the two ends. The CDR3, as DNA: TGCGCCAGCAGCCAAGGTCTAGCAGATAACTACGAGCAGTACTTC. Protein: CASSQGLADNYEQYF.

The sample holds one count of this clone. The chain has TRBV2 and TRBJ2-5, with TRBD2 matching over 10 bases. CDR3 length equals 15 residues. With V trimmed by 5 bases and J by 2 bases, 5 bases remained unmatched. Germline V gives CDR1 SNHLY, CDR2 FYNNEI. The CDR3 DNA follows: TGTGCCAGCAGTCCCGGGACTAGCGTTCAAGAGACCCAGTACTTC. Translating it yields CASSPGTSVQETQYF.

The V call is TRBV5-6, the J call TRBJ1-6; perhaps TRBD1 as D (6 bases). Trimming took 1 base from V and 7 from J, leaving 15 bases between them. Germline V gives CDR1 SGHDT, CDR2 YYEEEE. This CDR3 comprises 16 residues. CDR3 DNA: TGTGCCAGCAGCTTGTTCAGGGGCCTGAGGAATTCACCCCTCCACTTT. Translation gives CASSLFRGLRNSPLHF.

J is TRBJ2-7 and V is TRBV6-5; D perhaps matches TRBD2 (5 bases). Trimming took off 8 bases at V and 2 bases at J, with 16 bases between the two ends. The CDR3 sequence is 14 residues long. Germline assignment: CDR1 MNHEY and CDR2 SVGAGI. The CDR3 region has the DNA TGTGCCAGCTCCCCCCCGGGAAAGACCTACGAGCAGTACTTC. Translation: CASSPPGKTYEQYF.

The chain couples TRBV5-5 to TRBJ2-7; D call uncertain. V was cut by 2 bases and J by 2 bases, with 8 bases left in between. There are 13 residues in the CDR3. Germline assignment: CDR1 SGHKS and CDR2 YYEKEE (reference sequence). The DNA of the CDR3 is TGTGCCAGCAGCTTCCAGGTCCCCTACGAGCAGTACTTC. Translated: CASSFQVPYEQYF.

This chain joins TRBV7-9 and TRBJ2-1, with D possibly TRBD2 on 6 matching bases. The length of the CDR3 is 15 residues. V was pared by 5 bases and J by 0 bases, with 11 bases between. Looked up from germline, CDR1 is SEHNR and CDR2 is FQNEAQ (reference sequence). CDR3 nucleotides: TGTGCCAGCAGCCCCCTAGCGAGCTCCTACAATGAGCAGTTCTTC. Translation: CASSPLASSYNEQFF.

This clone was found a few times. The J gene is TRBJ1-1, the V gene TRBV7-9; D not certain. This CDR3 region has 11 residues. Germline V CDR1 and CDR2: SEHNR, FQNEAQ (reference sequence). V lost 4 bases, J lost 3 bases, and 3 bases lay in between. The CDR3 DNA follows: TGTGCCAGCAGCTCCTACACTGAAGCTTTCTTT. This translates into CASSSYTEAFF. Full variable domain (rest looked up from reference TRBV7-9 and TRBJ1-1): DTGVSQNPRHKITKRGQNVTFRCDPISEHNRLYWYRQTLGQGPEFLTYFQNEAQLEKSRLLSDRFSAERPKGSFSTLEIQRTEQGDSAMYLCASSSYTEAFFGQGTRLTVV.